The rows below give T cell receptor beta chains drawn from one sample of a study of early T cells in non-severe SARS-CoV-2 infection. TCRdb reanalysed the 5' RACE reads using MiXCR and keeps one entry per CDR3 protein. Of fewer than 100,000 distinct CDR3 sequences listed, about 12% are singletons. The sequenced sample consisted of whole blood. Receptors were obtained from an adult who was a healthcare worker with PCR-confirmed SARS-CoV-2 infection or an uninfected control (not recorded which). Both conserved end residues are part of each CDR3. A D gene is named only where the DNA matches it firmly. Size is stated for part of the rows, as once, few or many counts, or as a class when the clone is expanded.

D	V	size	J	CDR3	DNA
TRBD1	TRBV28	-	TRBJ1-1	CASSLPRQGHTEAFF	TGTGCCAGCAGTTTACCGCGACAGGGACACACTGAAGCTTTCTTT
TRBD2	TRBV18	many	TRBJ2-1	CASSVGTSGNTGNEQFF	TGTGCCAGCTCAGTCGGGACTAGCGGGAATACTGGGAATGAGCAGTTCTTC
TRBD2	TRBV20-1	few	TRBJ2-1	CSARASGGEQFF	TGCAGTGCTAGAGCTTCGGGAGGTGAGCAGTTCTTC
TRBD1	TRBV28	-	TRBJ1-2	CASTTTGAPWELGYTF	TGTGCCAGCACTACCACAGGGGCTCCCTGGGAGTTGGGCTACACCTTC
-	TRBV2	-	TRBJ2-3	CASSRRKIAENTDTQYF	TGTGCCAGCAGTCGGCGGAAGATAGCGGAAAACACAGATACGCAGTATTTT
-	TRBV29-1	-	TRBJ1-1	CSVAGSLNTEAFF	TGCAGCGTTGCTGGCAGCCTGAACACTGAAGCTTTCTTT
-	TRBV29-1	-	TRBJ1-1	CSVYRDRDTEAFF	TGCAGCGTTTACAGGGATCGGGACACTGAAGCTTTCTTT
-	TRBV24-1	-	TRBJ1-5	CATSDTFLNQPQHF	TGTGCCACCAGTGATACGTTCCTCAATCAGCCCCAGCATTTT
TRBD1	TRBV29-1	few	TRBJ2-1	CSVVGQGIDEQFF	TGCAGCGTGGTGGGACAGGGTATCGATGAGCAGTTCTTC
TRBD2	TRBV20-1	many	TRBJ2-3	CSARKRLAGVGTQYF	TGCAGTGCTCGGAAGCGGCTAGCGGGAGTAGGTACGCAGTATTTT
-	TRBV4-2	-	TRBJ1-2	CVSSQGTGASQGYTF	TGTGTCAGCAGCCAAGGCACGGGGGCCTCCCAAGGCTACACCTTC
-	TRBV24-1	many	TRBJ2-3	CATSDLVVGTDTQYF	TGTGCCACCAGTGATCTGGTAGTAGGCACAGATACGCAGTATTTT
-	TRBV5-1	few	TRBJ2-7	CASSFDSTYEQYF	TGCGCCAGCAGCTTCGACAGCACCTACGAGCAGTACTTC
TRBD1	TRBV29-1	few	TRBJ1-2	CSVERQGYGYTF	TGCAGCGTTGAAAGACAGGGTTATGGCTACACCTTC
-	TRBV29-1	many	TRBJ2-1	CSGTSSDEQFF	TGCAGCGGGACCTCTTCCGATGAGCAGTTCTTC